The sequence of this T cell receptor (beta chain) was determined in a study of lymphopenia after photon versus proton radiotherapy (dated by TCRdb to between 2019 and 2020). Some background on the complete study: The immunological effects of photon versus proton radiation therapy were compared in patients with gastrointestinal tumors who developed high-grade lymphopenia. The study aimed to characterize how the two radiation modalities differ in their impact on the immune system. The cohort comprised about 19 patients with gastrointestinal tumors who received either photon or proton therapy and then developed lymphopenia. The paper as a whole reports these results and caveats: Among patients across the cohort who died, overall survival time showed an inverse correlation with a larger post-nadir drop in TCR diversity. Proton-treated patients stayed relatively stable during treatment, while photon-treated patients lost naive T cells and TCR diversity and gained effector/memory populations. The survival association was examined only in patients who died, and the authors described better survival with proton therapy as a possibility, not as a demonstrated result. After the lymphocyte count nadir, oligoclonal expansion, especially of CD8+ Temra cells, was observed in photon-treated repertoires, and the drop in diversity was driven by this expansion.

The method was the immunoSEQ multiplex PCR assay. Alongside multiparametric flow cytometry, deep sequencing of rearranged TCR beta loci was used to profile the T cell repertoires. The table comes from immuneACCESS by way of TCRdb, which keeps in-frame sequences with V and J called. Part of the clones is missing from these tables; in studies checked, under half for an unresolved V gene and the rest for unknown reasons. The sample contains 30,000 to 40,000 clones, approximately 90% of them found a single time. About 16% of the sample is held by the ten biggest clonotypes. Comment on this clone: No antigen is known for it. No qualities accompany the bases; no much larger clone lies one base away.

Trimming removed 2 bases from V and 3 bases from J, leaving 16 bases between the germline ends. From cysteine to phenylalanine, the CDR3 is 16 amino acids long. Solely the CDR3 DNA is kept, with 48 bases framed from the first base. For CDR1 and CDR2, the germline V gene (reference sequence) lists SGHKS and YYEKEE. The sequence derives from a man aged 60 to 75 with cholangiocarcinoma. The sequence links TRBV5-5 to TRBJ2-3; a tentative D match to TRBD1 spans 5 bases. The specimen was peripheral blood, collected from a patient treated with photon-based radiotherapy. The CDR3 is CASSFDAVRGTDTQYF. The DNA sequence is TGTGCCAGCAGCTTCGATGCGGTTAGGGGAACAGATACGCAGTATTTT.